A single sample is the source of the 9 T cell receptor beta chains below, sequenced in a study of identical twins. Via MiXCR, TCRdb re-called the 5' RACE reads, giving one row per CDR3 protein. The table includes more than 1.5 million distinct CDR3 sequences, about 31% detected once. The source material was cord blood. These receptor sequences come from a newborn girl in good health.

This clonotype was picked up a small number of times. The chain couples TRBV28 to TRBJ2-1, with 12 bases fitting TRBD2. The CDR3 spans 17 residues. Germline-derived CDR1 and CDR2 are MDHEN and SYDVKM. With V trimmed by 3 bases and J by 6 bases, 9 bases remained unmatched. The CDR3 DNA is TGTGCCAGCAGTTTCCTGGGGGGACTAGCGGGCCTCAATGAGCAGTTCTTC. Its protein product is CASSFLGGLAGLNEQFF.

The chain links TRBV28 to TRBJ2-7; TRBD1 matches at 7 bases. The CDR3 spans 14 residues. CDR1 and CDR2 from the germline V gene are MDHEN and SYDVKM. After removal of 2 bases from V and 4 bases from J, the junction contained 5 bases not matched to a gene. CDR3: CASSLPQGEYEQYF. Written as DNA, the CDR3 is TGTGCCAGCAGTTTACCTCAGGGGGAGTACGAGCAGTACTTC.

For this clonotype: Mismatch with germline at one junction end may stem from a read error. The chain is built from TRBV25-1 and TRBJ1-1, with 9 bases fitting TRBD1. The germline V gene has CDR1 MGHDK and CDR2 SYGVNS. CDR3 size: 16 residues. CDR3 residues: CACSEPSDRGDTEAFF. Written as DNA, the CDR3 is TGTGCCTGCAGTGAACCCTCCGACAGGGGGGACACTGAAGCTTTCTTT.

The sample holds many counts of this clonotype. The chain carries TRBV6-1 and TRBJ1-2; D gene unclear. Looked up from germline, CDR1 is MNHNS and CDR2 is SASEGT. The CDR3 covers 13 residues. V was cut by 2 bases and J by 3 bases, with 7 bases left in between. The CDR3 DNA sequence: TGTGCCAGCAGTGAACGCGCAGACTATGGCTACACCTTC. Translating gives CASSERADYGYTF.

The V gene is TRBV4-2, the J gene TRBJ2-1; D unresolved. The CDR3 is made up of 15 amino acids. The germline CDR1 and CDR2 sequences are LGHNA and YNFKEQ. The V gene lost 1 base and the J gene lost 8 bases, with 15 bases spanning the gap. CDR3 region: CASSQGGNNGDEQFF. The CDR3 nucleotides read TGTGCCAGCAGCCAAGGCGGTAATAATGGCGATGAGCAGTTCTTC.

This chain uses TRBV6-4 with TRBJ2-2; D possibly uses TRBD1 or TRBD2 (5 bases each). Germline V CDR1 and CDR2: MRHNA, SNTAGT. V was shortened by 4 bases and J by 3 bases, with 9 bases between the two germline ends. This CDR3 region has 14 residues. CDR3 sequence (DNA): TGTGCCAGCAGTGGGGGACCTTACACCGGGGAGCTGTTTTTT. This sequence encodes CASSGGPYTGELFF.

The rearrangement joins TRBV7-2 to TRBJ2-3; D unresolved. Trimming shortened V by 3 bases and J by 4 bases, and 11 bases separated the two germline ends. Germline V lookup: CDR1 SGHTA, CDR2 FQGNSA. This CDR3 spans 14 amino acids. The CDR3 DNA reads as TGTGCCAGCAGCTTCCCCTTAACCGCAGATACGCAGTATTTT. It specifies CASSFPLTADTQYF. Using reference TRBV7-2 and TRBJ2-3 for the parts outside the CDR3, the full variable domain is GAGVSQSPSNKVTEKGKDVELRCDPISGHTALYWYRQSLGQGLEFLIYFQGNSAPDKSGLPSDRFSAERTGGSVSTLTIQRTQQEDSAVYLCASSFPLTADTQYFGPGTRLTVL.

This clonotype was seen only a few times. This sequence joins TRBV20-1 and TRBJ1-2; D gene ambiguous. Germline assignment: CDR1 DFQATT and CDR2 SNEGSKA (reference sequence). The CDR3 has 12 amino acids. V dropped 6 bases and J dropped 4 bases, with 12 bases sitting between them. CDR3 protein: CSAFLTFYGYTF. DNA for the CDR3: TGCAGTGCCTTTCTTACGTTCTATGGCTACACCTTC.

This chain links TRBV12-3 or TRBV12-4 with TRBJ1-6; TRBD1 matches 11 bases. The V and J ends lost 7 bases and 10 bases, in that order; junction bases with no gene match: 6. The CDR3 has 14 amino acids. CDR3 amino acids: CASTPGQGESPLHF. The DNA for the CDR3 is TGTGCCAGCACCCCGGGACAGGGGGAATCACCCCTCCACTTT.